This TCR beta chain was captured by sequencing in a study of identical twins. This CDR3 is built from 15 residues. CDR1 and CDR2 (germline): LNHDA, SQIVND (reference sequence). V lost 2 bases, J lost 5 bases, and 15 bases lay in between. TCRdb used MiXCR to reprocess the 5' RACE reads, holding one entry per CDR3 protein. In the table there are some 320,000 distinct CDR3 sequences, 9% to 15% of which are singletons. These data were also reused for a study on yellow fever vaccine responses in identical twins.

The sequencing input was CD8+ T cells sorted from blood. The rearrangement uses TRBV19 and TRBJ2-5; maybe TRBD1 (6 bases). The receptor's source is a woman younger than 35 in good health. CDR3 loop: CASSIYLGGQETQYF. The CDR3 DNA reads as TGTGCCAGTAGTATATATCTAGGGGGTCAGGAGACCCAGTACTTC.